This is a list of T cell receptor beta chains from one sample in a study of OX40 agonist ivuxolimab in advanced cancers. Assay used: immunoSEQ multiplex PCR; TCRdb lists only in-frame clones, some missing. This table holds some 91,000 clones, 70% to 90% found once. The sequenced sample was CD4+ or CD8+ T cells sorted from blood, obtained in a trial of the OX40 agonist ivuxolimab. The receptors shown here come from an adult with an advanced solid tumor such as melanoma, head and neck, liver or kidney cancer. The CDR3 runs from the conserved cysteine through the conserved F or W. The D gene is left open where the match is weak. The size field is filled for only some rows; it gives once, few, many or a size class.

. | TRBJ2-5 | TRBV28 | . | CASSLGLGEGGQETQYF | TGTGCCAGCAGTTTGGGGCTCGGGGAAGGTGGCCAAGAGACCCAGTACTTC
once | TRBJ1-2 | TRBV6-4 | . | CASSLEDGYTF | TGTGCCAGCAGTTTGGAGGATGGCTACACCTTC
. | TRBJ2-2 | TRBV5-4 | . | CASSLGRSNTGELFF | TGTGCCAGCAGCTTGGGGCGGTCGAACACCGGGGAGCTGTTTTTT
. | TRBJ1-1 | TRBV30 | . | CAWSVQENTEAFF | TGTGCCTGGAGTGTACAAGAGAACACTGAAGCTTTCTTT
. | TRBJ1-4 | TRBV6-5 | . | CASSKQGATNEKLFF | TGTGCCAGCAGTAAACAGGGTGCAACTAATGAAAAACTGTTTTTT
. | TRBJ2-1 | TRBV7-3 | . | CASSLVGGRYNEQFF | TGTGCCAGCAGCCTAGTCGGGGGAAGGTACAATGAGCAGTTCTTC
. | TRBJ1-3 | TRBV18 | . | CASSGQATLGNTIYF | TGTGCCAGCTCAGGACAAGCGACGCTCGGAAACACCATATATTTT
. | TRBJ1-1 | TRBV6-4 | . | CASKSGERDTEAFF | TGTGCCAGCAAATCAGGGGAAAGAGACACTGAAGCTTTCTTT
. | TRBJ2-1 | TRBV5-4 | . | CASSFREINEQFF | TGTGCCAGCAGCTTCCGGGAGATAAATGAGCAGTTCTTC
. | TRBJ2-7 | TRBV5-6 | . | CASSGYAGPPGEQYF | TGTGCCAGCAGCGGATACGCCGGGCCCCCGGGGGAGCAGTACTTC
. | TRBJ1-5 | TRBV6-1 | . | CASSEAAGSQPQHF | TGTGCCAGCAGTGAAGCGGCAGGGTCTCAGCCCCAGCATTTT
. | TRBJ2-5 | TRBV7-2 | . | CASSLAQVGETQYF | TGTGCCAGCAGCTTAGCGCAGGTTGGTGAGACCCAGTACTTC
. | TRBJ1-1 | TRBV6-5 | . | CGPEKGESTEAFF | TGTGGACCCGAAAAAGGTGAATCGACTGAAGCTTTCTTT
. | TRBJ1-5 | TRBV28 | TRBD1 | CASSLPGTGSDSNQPQHF | TGTGCCAGCAGCCTCCCCGGGACAGGGTCAGATAGCAATCAGCCCCAGCATTTT
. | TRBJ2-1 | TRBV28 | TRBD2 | CASSGPGLAALYNEQFF | TGTGCCAGCAGTGGCCCAGGACTAGCGGCACTCTACAATGAGCAGTTCTTC
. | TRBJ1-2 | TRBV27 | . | CASSFRGARNYGYTF | TGTGCCAGCAGTTTTAGAGGGGCACGTAACTATGGCTACACCTTC
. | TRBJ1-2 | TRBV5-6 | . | CASSLTTGLNYGYTF | TGTGCCAGCAGCTTGACGACAGGCCTTAACTATGGCTACACCTTC
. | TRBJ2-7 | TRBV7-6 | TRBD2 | CASSLPPAGNSYEQYF | TGTGCCAGCAGCCTCCCCCCAGCGGGGAACTCCTACGAGCAGTACTTC
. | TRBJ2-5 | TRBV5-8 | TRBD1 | CASSPRQGPETQYF | TGTGCCAGCAGCCCACGACAGGGGCCAGAGACCCAGTACTTC
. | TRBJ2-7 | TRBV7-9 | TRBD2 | CASSNGGSFYF | TGTGCCAGCAGCAACGGGGGGTCCTTTTACTTC
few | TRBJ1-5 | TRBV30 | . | CAWTGSGDQPQHF | TGTGCCTGGACGGGGAGCGGGGATCAGCCCCAGCATTTT
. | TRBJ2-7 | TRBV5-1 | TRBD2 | CASSLATGTSGTYEQYF | TGCGCCAGCAGCTTGGCCACGGGGACTAGCGGAACTTACGAGCAGTACTTC
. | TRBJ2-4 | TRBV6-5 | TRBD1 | CASSQGQGGNIQYF | TGTGCCAGCAGCCAGGGACAGGGTGGGAACATTCAGTACTTC
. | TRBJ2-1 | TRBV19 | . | CASSITGVPPDNEQFF | TGTGCCAGTAGTATTACCGGGGTCCCTCCCGACAATGAGCAGTTCTTC
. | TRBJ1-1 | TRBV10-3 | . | CATKQDTEAFF | TGTGCCACCAAGCAGGACACTGAAGCTTTCTTT
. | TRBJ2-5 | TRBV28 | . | CASSLKETQYF | TGTGCCAGCAGTCTAAAAGAGACCCAGTACTTC
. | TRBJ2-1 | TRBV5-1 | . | CASSLAMNNEQFF | TGCGCCAGCAGCTTGGCCATGAACAATGAGCAGTTCTTC
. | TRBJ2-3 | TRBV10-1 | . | CASNNERTDTQYF | TGCGCCAGCAATAACGAGCGTACAGATACGCAGTATTTT
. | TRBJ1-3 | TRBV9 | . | CASSVMGVAGVGSGNTIYF | TGTGCCAGCAGCGTGATGGGGGTGGCAGGGGTTGGCTCTGGAAACACCATATATTTT
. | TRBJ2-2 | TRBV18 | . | CASSRESVGEGTGELFF | TGTGCCAGCTCCCGGGAAAGCGTCGGAGAGGGCACCGGGGAGCTGTTTTTT
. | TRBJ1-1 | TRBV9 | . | CASSVAGATEAFF | TGTGCCAGCAGCGTAGCGGGGGCGACTGAAGCTTTCTTT
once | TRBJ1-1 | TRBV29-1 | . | CSVSRPAEAFF | TGCAGCGTTTCCCGCCCCGCTGAAGCTTTCTTT
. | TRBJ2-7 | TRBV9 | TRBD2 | CASSPGTISYEQYF | TGTGCCAGCAGCCCCGGGACTATCTCCTACGAGCAGTACTTC
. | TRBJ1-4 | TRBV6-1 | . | CASESTGSEKLFF | TGTGCCAGTGAATCCACCGGGTCTGAAAAACTGTTTTTT
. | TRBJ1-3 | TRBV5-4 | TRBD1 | CASSLGTGGPGNTIYF | TGTGCCAGCAGCTTGGGAACAGGGGGGCCTGGAAACACCATATATTTT
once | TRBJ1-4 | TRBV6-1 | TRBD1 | CASSEAGTGDEKLFF | TGTGCCAGCAGTGAAGCCGGGACAGGGGATGAAAAACTGTTTTTT
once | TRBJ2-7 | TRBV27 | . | CASRDGRPYYEQYF | TGTGCCAGCAGAGACGGTCGGCCCTACTACGAGCAGTACTTC
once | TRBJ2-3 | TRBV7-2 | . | CASSQNRAADTQYF | TGTGCCAGCAGTCAGAACAGGGCCGCAGATACGCAGTATTTT
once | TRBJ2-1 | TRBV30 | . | CAWSVQNNEQFF | TGTGCCTGGAGTGTTCAAAACAATGAGCAGTTCTTC
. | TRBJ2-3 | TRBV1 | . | CTSSQEIGEGNTDTQYF | TGCACCAGCAGCCAAGAAATTGGGGAGGGAAACACAGATACGCAGTATTTT
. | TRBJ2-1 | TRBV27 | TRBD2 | CASSLVAGGPYNEQFF | TGTGCCAGCAGTTTAGTAGCGGGAGGGCCCTACAATGAGCAGTTCTTC
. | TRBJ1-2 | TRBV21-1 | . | CASSKWERTANYGYTF | TGTGCCAGCAGCAAATGGGAAAGGACAGCTAACTATGGCTACACCTTC
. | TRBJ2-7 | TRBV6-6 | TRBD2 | CASRMRRESEQYF | TGTGCCAGCAGGATGCGGCGGGAGAGTGAGCAGTACTTC
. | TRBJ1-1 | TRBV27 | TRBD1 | CASSRLPGQGYDTEAFF | TGTGCCAGCAGCCGCCTTCCGGGACAGGGGTATGACACTGAAGCTTTCTTT
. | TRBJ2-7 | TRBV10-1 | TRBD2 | CASSESRAGAYEQYF | TGCGCCAGCAGTGAGTCGAGGGCGGGGGCCTACGAGCAGTACTTC
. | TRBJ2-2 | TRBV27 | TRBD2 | CASRRSGTGELFF | TGTGCCAGCAGGCGTAGCGGGACCGGGGAGCTGTTTTTT
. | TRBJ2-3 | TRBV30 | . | CAWGYSSTDTQYF | TGTGCCTGGGGATACTCTAGCACAGATACGCAGTATTTT
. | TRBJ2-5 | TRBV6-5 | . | CASSPWASEETQYF | TGTGCCAGCAGTCCTTGGGCCTCAGAGGAGACCCAGTACTTC
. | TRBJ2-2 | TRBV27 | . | CASSLGWGSSNTGELFF | TGTGCCAGCAGTCTGGGGTGGGGAAGTTCGAACACCGGGGAGCTGTTTTTT
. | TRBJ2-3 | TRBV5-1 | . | CASSFLRADTDTQYF | TGCGCCAGCAGCTTTCTCCGGGCAGACACAGATACGCAGTATTTT
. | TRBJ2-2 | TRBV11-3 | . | CASSLAGPGELFF | TGTGCCAGCAGCTTAGCCGGCCCCGGGGAGCTGTTTTTT
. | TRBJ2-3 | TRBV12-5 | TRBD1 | CASGGTGGTDTQYF | TGTGCTAGTGGGGGGACAGGGGGCACAGATACGCAGTATTTT
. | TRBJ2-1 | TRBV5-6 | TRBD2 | CASSLDPSGNEQFF | TGTGCCAGCAGCTTGGATCCTAGCGGGAATGAGCAGTTCTTC
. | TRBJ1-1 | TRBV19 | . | CASRTDWTTEAFF | TGTGCCAGTAGAACGGACTGGACCACTGAAGCTTTCTTT
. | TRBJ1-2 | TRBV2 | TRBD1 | CASSDGQGNYGYTF | TGTGCCAGCAGCGATGGACAGGGGAACTATGGTTACACCTTC
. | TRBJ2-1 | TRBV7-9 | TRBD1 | CASSARQGAYNEQFF | TGTGCCAGCAGCGCAAGACAGGGGGCTTACAATGAGCAGTTCTTC
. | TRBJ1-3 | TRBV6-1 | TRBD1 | CASSATGGETGNTIYF | TGTGCCAGCAGTGCCACAGGGGGCGAAACGGGAAACACCATATATTTT
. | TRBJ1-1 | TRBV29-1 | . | CSAGGFGTEAFF | TGCAGCGCGGGGGGATTTGGCACTGAAGCTTTCTTT
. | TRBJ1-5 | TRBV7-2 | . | CASSLQGGNQPQHF | TGTGCCAGCAGCTTACAGGGTGGCAATCAGCCCCAGCATTTT
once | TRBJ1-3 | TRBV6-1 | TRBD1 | CASSAGQTGTIYF | TGTGCCAGCAGTGCGGGACAGACGGGCACCATATATTTT